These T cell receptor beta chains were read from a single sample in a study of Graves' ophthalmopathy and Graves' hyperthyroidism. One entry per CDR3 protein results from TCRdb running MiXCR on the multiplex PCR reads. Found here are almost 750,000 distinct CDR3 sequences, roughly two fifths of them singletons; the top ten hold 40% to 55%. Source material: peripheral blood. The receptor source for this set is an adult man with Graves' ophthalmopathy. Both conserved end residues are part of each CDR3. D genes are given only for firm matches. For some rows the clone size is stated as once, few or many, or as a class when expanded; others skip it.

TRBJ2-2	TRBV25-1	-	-	CASSQEGQENTGELFF	TGTGCCAGCAGCCAAGAAGGGCAGGAGAACACCGGGGAGCTGTTTTTT
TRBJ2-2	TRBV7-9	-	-	CASSLGSEPTGELFF	TGTGCCAGCAGCTTAGGTAGCGAACCCACCGGGGAGCTGTTTTTT
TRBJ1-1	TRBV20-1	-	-	CSASLAPPYTEAFF	TGCAGTGCTAGTCTAGCTCCCCCCTACACTGAAGCTTTCTTT
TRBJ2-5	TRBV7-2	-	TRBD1	CASSSYTGTAQETQYF	TGTGCCAGCAGCTCCTATACGGGGACAGCGCAAGAGACCCAGTACTTC
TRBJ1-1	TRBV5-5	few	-	CASSPSGAIMNTEAFF	TGTGCCAGCAGCCCTTCTGGGGCGATCATGAACACTGAAGCTTTCTTT
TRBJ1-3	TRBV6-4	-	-	CASNNGQFLCAIYF	TGTGCCAGCAATAACGGACAGTTCTTATGCGCCATATATTTT
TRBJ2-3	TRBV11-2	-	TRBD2	CASSLGLAGGDATQYF	TGTGCCAGCAGCTTGGGACTAGCGGGAGGAGACGCTACGCAGTATTTT
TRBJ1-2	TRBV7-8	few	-	CASSLVERGLRGYTF	TGTGCCAGCAGCTTGGTGGAACGGGGGTTGCGGGGCTACACCTTC
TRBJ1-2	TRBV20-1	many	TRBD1	CSAIGQGIYGYTF	TGCAGTGCTATTGGACAGGGGATCTATGGCTACACCTTC
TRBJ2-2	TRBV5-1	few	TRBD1	CASSYRDSNTGELFF	TGCGCCAGCAGCTACCGGGACAGTAACACCGGGGAGCTGTTTTTT
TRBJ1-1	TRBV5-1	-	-	CASSLVDIRNTEAFF	TGCGCCAGCAGCTTGGTGGACATACGTAACACTGAAGCTTTCTTT
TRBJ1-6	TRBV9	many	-	CASRRPNSPLHF	TGTGCCAGCAGACGACCAAATTCACCCCTCCACTTT
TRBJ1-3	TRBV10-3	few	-	CASSESGASRNTIYF	TGTGCCAGCAGTGAGTCAGGGGCCTCTCGAAACACCATATATTTT
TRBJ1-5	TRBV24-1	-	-	CATSARVAGNQPQHF	TGTGCCACCAGTGCTAGAGTGGCAGGCAATCAGCCCCAGCATTTT
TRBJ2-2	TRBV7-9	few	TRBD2	CASSLRTSGSSSAGELFF	TGTGCCAGCAGCTTACGGACTAGCGGGAGTTCGTCGGCCGGGGAGCTGTTTTTT
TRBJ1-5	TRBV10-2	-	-	CASSEGQDINQPQHF	TGCGCCAGCAGTGAAGGGCAGGATATTAATCAGCCCCAGCATTTT
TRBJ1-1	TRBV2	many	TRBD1	CASRQTGDMNTEAFF	TGTGCCAGCAGGCAAACAGGGGACATGAACACTGAAGCTTTCTTT
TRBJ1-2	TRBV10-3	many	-	CAISPGVVNYGYTF	TGTGCCATCAGCCCGGGGGTAGTTAACTATGGCTACACCTTC
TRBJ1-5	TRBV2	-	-	CASSFRGFEINQPRHF	TGTGCCAGCAGTTTCAGGGGATTCGAGATCAATCAGCCCCGGCATTTT
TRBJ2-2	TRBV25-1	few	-	CASSYSAGQNTGELFF	TGTGCCAGCAGTTACTCCGCGGGGCAGAACACCGGGGAGCTGTTTTTT
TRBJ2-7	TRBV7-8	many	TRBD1	CASGQEQTYEQYF	TGTGCCAGCGGACAGGAACAGACCTACGAGCAGTACTTC
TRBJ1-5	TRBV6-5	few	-	CATKGVGNQPQHF	TGTGCCACCAAAGGTGTTGGCAACCAGCCCCAGCATTTT